This TCR beta chain was documented in a study of OX40 agonist ivuxolimab in advanced cancers. In the study overall: Ivuxolimab is an agonistic anti-OX40 (CD134) antibody, and patients were treated with it. Earlier treatment with anti-PD-1, anti-PD-L1 or anti-CTLA-4 was permitted, and about 40% had received some. Study results and caveats: Low normalized clonal expansion also occurred in some nonresponding patients.

With regard to this clone: Its antigen remains unidentified.

The data were produced by immunoSEQ multiplex PCR, yet TCRdb's version contains in-frame clones alone and is incomplete. The sample consists of 45,000 to 65,000 clones, approximately 86% of them appearing once. The CDR3 totals 16 residues. V was clipped by 1 base and J by 8 bases; unmatched bases: 8. Germline CDR1 reads MNHEY; CDR2 reads SVGAGI. The source is an adult with an advanced solid tumor such as melanoma, head and neck, liver or kidney cancer. V usage is TRBV6-5 and J usage is TRBJ2-1; the match to TRBD2 covers 10 bases. The sequencing used CD4+ or CD8+ T cells sorted from blood, collected in a trial of the OX40 agonist ivuxolimab. The DNA of the CDR3 is TGTGCCAGCAGTTACTTAGCGGGGGGCCCTTCAGATGAGCAGTTCTTC. Translated: CASSYLAGGPSDEQFF.